The 4 T cell receptor beta chains presented below share a single source sample, sequenced in a study of blood T cell repertoires in COVID-19. Measured with immunoSEQ multiplex PCR; TCRdb has only the in-frame clones, and not every one. The sample records hundreds of thousands of clones, under 95% being singletons. The specimen sequenced was PBMCs or T cells enriched from blood (not recorded which). Receptors were obtained from a man aged 60 to 69 who had recovered from COVID-19.

The chain combines TRBV30 with TRBJ1-1, with D possibly matching TRBD1 (5 bases). Germline V gene sequence: CDR1 GTSNPN, CDR2 SVGIG (reference sequence). Trimming shortened V by 2 bases and J by 13 bases, and 14 bases separated the two germline ends. The CDR3 consists of 11 residues. The CDR3 nucleotides read TGTGCCTGGAGTCGGGGGACGGATAATTTCTTT. Its translation is CAWSRGTDNFF.

The chain links TRBV24-1 to TRBJ2-1; D is perhaps TRBD1 (6 bases). The CDR3 has 16 amino acids. Germline V gene lookup returns CDR1 KGHDR and CDR2 SFDVKD. The V end was cut by 5 bases, the J end by 5 bases, with 18 bases between. Here the CDR3 DNA reads TGTGCCACCAGTGGCGCCACAGGGAATAGGGACAATGAGCAGTTCTTC. Translating gives CATSGATGNRDNEQFF.

In the case of this clone: The junction and the germline gene differ at one end; a read error may be behind it. The rearrangement links TRBV7-7 to TRBJ2-5; tentative D call: TRBD2 (5 bases). Germline CDR1 reads SSHAT; CDR2 reads FNYEAQ (reference sequence). This CDR3 contains 15 residues. The CDR3 DNA is TGTGCTAGCAGCTTAGAGGGTAGGACTCGCGAGACCCAGTACTTC. Its protein product is CASSLEGRTRETQYF.

The V and J genes are TRBV6-5 and TRBJ2-7; 10 bases align to TRBD2. Germline CDR1 reads MNHEY; CDR2 reads SVGAGI. J gave up 3 bases and V 5 bases, and 7 bases lay outside the gene matches. The CDR3 is 15 residues long. This chain's CDR3 is CASSPPGLADYEQYF. CDR3 coding DNA: TGTGCCAGCAGTCCCCCCGGACTAGCGGACTACGAGCAGTACTTC.